The 21 T cell receptor beta chains in this list originate from one sample, sequenced in a study of T cell responses to AZD1222 COVID-19 vaccine. Data came from immunoSEQ multiplex PCR; TCRdb stores just in-frame clones and leaves some out. The sample yields some 150,000 clones, 85% to 95% seen once. This material consisted of peripheral blood, taken on day 0 of AZD1222 vaccination. The receptors shown here come from an adult in good health.

The sample holds one count of this clone. J is TRBJ1-2 and V is TRBV30; 11 bases are a match to TRBD1. The CDR3 length is 14 residues. V was clipped by 5 bases and J by 4 bases; unmatched bases: 6. Germline V gene lookup returns CDR1 GTSNPN and CDR2 SVGIG (reference sequence). DNA for the CDR3: TGTGCCTGGGGAGGACAGGGGGCCTTCTATGGCTACACCTTC. The encoded protein is CAWGGQGAFYGYTF.

The chain has TRBV11-2 and TRBJ2-3; D unresolved. With 1 base removed from V and 4 bases from J, the gap between germline ends came to 9 bases. The CDR3 consists of 14 residues. Germline V gene data show CDR1 as SGHAT and CDR2 as FQNNGV. The CDR3 DNA reads as TGTGCCAGCAGCTTAGTACAGTTCGCAGATACGCAGTATTTT. As protein: CASSLVQFADTQYF.

This clone was picked up one time. The genes are TRBV5-1 and TRBJ1-4; D remains unclear. The V and J ends lost 0 bases and 3 bases respectively, with 6 bases between them. The CDR3 sequence is 14 residues long. The V gene's germline CDR1 is SGHRS and CDR2 YFSETQ. The CDR3 DNA follows: TGCGCCAGCAGCTTGGGAGGGTCTAATGAAAAACTGTTTTTT. It is translated as CASSLGGSNEKLFF.

The gene calls are TRBV11-2 and TRBJ1-5, with TRBD1 as a possible D gene (5 bases). Germline loops: CDR1 SGHAT, CDR2 FQNNGV. This CDR3 comprises 13 residues. V lost 1 base to trimming and J lost 7 bases, with 8 bases between them. This CDR3 is CASSLAGIQPQHF. The CDR3 DNA follows: TGTGCCAGCAGCTTAGCAGGGATACAGCCCCAGCATTTT.

The rearrangement joins TRBV6-1 to TRBJ1-2; a weak D match, TRBD1 (6 bases). V lost 0 bases, J lost 13 bases, and 18 bases lay in between. This CDR3 region has 14 residues. The germline V gene has CDR1 MNHNS and CDR2 SASEGT. CDR3 residues: CASSEALRDTSGTF. The CDR3 coding sequence is TGTGCCAGCAGTGAAGCGCTGAGGGACACCTCCGGCACCTTC.

The V call is TRBV19, the J call TRBJ2-7, with D uncertain. The length of the CDR3 is 16 residues. Between the trimmed V and J ends, which lost 5 bases and 0 bases, there was a span of 17 bases. Germline CDR1 and CDR2: LNHDA and SQIVND (reference sequence). CDR3 loop: CASSPRLESHSYEQYF. The CDR3 DNA follows: TGTGCCAGTAGTCCGCGGTTAGAGTCTCACTCCTACGAGCAGTACTTC.

V and J are TRBV7-9 and TRBJ2-2; TRBD1 matches at 11 bases. The CDR3 is 15 amino acids. V dropped 1 base and J dropped 5; count of bases not matched to a gene: 0. In germline, CDR1 is SEHNR, CDR2 FQNEAQ (reference sequence). CDR3 region: CASSLGDRGTGELFF. As DNA, the CDR3 is TGTGCCAGCAGCTTAGGGGACAGGGGGACCGGGGAGCTGTTTTTT.

CDR3 loop: CASSLRQGVQQYF. In DNA, the CDR3 is TGTGCCAGCAGTTTGCGACAGGGAGTGCAGCAGTACTTC. The V and J genes are TRBV12-3 or TRBV12-4 and TRBJ2-7; 7 positions agree with TRBD1. This CDR3 is 13 amino acids long. Trimming removed 3 bases from V and 8 bases from J; junction bases left unmatched: 7.

The chain is built from TRBV6-5 and TRBJ2-7; D is uncertain. The V and J ends lost 2 bases and 7 bases respectively, with 12 bases between them. The CDR3 extends over 13 amino acids. Germline values: CDR1 MNHEY, CDR2 SVGAGI. The CDR3 sequence is CASSYLAVGEQYF. CDR3 bases: TGTGCCAGCAGTTACCTGGCAGTAGGAGAGCAGTACTTC.

The V gene is TRBV15, the J gene TRBJ2-7, with 8 nucleotides matching TRBD1. CDR3 length: 15 residues. CDR1 LNHNV and CDR2 YYDKDF come from the germline V gene (reference sequence). V lost 5 bases, J lost 1 base, and 7 bases stayed unmatched. The CDR3 loop reads CATSPTDRVSYEQYF. The CDR3 DNA reads TGTGCCACCAGCCCGACGGACAGGGTATCCTACGAGCAGTACTTC.

This chain connects TRBV5-5 to TRBJ1-2; weak D call: TRBD1 (6 bases). V was cut by 4 bases and J by 7 bases, with 20 bases left in between. CDR1 is SGHKS, CDR2 YYEKEE, per germline (reference sequence). CDR3 length: 15 amino acids. CDR3 amino acids: CASSASRTEERGYTF. CDR3 nucleotides: TGTGCCAGCAGCGCATCGCGGACAGAGGAACGTGGCTACACCTTC.

The chain carries TRBV9 and TRBJ1-3; D gene uncertain. Germline CDR1 reads SGDLS; CDR2 reads YYNGEE. The CDR3 consists of 17 residues. V was cut by 1 base and J by 0 bases, with 14 bases left in between. Here the CDR3 reads CASSVKYVGPSGNTIYF. The DNA of the CDR3 is TGTGCCAGCAGCGTAAAGTATGTGGGTCCCTCTGGAAACACCATATATTTT.

The V gene is TRBV7-3, the J gene TRBJ1-1; D may be TRBD1 (5 bases). Trimming left V 5 bases short and J 6 bases short, with 16 bases between. CDR1 and CDR2 (germline): SGHTA, FQGTGA. This CDR3 contains 14 residues. This CDR3 is CASSASRGAAEAFF. The CDR3 DNA is TGTGCCAGCAGCGCTTCTAGAGGGGCTGCTGAAGCTTTCTTT.

This clone was found once. Distinct nucleotide sequences in the sample also encode this CDR3. The gene calls are TRBV7-9 and TRBJ1-1; a weak D match, TRBD1 (6 bases). This CDR3 has 14 residues. Germline V lookup: CDR1 SEHNR, CDR2 FQNEAQ (reference sequence). V dropped 1 base and J dropped 2 bases, with 8 bases sitting between them. The CDR3 DNA sequence: TGTGCCAGCAGCTTAGAGGGGGTTAACACTGAAGCTTTCTTT. Encoded protein: CASSLEGVNTEAFF. Complete variable domain (other parts from reference TRBV7-9 and TRBJ1-1): DTGVSQNPRHKITKRGQNVTFRCDPISEHNRLYWYRQTLGQGPEFLTYFQNEAQLEKSRLLSDRFSAERPKGSFSTLEIQRTEQGDSAMYLCASSLEGVNTEAFFGQGTRLTVV.

The chain employs TRBV4-1 and TRBJ1-5, with TRBD1 as a possible D gene (5 bases). Per germline, CDR1 MGHRA and CDR2 YSYEKL. The length of the CDR3 is 18 residues. With 0 bases removed from V and 3 bases from J, the gap between germline ends came to 18 bases. Here the CDR3 DNA reads TGCGCCAGCAGCCAAGATTTAGGGGCGGGGTTCGACAATCAGCCCCAGCATTTT. As protein: CASSQDLGAGFDNQPQHF.

The chain couples TRBV5-1 to TRBJ2-7, with D tentatively TRBD1 or TRBD2 (5 bases each). Germline CDR1 and CDR2: SGHRS and YFSETQ. V was shortened by 4 bases and J by 0 bases, with 11 bases between the two germline ends. The CDR3 covers 14 residues. The CDR3 bases are TGCGCCAGCAGCCCGTCCGGGACCTCCTACGAGCAGTACTTC. Translating gives CASSPSGTSYEQYF.

The rearrangement links TRBV5-5 to TRBJ1-4; tentatively, D is TRBD1 (5 bases). Per the germline V gene, CDR1 is SGHKS and CDR2 is YYEKEE (reference sequence). The CDR3 totals 13 residues. The V end was cut by 4 bases, the J end by 5 bases, with 9 bases between. The CDR3 nucleotides are TGTGCCAGCAGCGAGGACAACAATGAAAAACTGTTTTTT. Translated: CASSEDNNEKLFF.

In the case of this clone: One junction end disagrees with the germline gene, perhaps due to a read error. V gene TRBV18 combines with J gene TRBJ2-7; 10 nucleotides line up with TRBD1. The CDR3 consists of 15 residues. The germline V gene encodes CDR1 KGHSH and CDR2 LQKENI. The CDR3 coding sequence is TGTGCCAGCTCACCACCGGGGACAGGGGCCTACAAGCAGTACTTC. Translation gives CASSPPGTGAYKQYF.

This clone showed up just once. V is TRBV27 and J is TRBJ1-2; 7 nucleotides agree with TRBD1. CDR1 is MNHEY and CDR2 is SMNVEV in the germline V gene (reference sequence). With 5 bases clipped from V and 3 bases from J, the junction kept 6 bases outside the gene matches. The CDR3 has 14 amino acids. CDR3 region: CASSPGTAYYGYTF. Here the CDR3 DNA reads TGTGCCAGCAGTCCCGGGACAGCTTACTATGGCTACACCTTC.

This rearrangement joins TRBV5-1 to TRBJ2-2; TRBD1 might be the D (6 bases). Germline lookup yields CDR1 SGHRS and CDR2 YFSETQ. CDR3 length: 16 residues. V was clipped by 2 bases and J by 1 base, with 12 bases between them. The CDR3 region has the DNA TGCGCCAGCAGCTTCCTCCAGACAGGGAACACCGGGGAGCTGTTTTTT. Amino acids: CASSFLQTGNTGELFF.

The chain couples TRBV5-1 to TRBJ2-2, with D tentatively TRBD2 (5 bases). The germline gives CDR1 SGHRS, CDR2 YFSETQ. Trimming took 4 bases from V and 3 from J, leaving 16 bases between them. The CDR3 spans 16 residues. CDR3 nucleotide sequence: TGCGCCAGCAGCGCCCCTGGTCGGGGTTACACCGGGGAGCTGTTTTTT. This codes for CASSAPGRGYTGELFF.